Below, one T cell receptor beta chain is given with its context. Its antigen is unknown. Qualities for individual bases were not recorded, and no much larger clone is one base off. This specimen comes from a study of blood T cell repertoires in COVID-19 (dated by TCRdb to 2018 to 2021). In terms of the full investigation: Collaborator samples came from the United States, Italy and Spain and covered acute and convalescent phases of COVID-19. The prospective study material was composed of cDNA or gDNA derived from T cells, B-cell-depleted T cells, or PBMCs. The dataset comprised deeply sampled blood TCRbeta repertoires from subjects exposed to, actively infected with, or recovered from COVID-19. A freely available public database, intended as a resource for researchers studying the immune response to SARS-CoV-2, is where the repertoires were released. The samples were drawn from the first 160 participants of the ongoing ImmuneRACE study and from 1,254 subjects provided by 6 global collaborators. Nearly every sample came with metadata listing a de-identified subject ID, COVID-19 status, age in years and sex. Where HLA class I and class II types were available, the types were taken from metadata supplied by the sample provider, not from assay-based typing. Points the paper makes about the study in general: Clinical and demographic metadata were provided uncurated, with the amount varying by source and participant.

The CDR3 spans 17 residues, from the cysteine through the phenylalanine. The kept DNA is CDR3 alone, 51 bases in frame from the first base. Relative to germline, V is missing 3 bases and J is missing 0 bases, with 8 bases of the junction outside any gene match. Each collaborating institution followed its own protocols to collect whole blood in K2EDTA tubes. For TCRbeta analysis, collaborators shipped samples in one of three forms: frozen whole blood, isolated PBMCs, or DNA extracted from either of those sample types. TCRbeta CDR3 regions were amplified from genomic DNA by means of the immunoSEQ Assay, a bias-controlled multiplex PCR. In the paper's pipeline: The number of nucleated cells in each sample was estimated by amplification of reference gene primers within the assay. Sequence reads were collapsed and filtered to measure the absolute abundance of every unique TCRbeta CDR3 rearrangement. For each sample, productive Simpson clonality was calculated as the square root of Simpson's diversity index across productive rearrangements. In TCRdb, the immuneACCESS table is reduced to in-frame sequences with V and J assigned. These tables do not hold every clone; where another copy was compared, an unresolved V gene accounts for under half, and the others remain unexplained. The DNA gave D and trimming, while V, J and clone size come from that table. This sample has about 140,000 clones in its table, and about 86% of those were observed once. Roughly 8.7% of the sample is in the top ten clones.

The sample taken for sequencing was peripheral blood. The sequence links TRBV5-3 to TRBJ2-4; 8 central nucleotides agree with TRBD1. TRBV5-3 is an ORF; its function is uncertain. This clonotype was obtained from a woman aged 55-70 years with acute or convalescent COVID-19. The sequenced DNA: TGTGCCAGAAGCTCTCGGACAGGGTCGCTAGCCAAAAACATTCAGTACTTC. This is translated as CARSSRTGSLAKNIQYF.